The clone carrying this T cell receptor beta chain was seen ten or more times. Its antigen is unknown. Trimming stripped 3 bases from V and 8 bases from J, with 11 bases between. CDR1 is SEHNR, CDR2 FQNEAQ, per germline (reference sequence). This CDR3 region has 14 residues. The TCR library protocol was used to attach unique molecular identifiers. These identifiers were attached to individual cDNA molecules. TCRdb itself ran the 5' RACE reads through MiXCR, one entry per CDR3 protein. The data hold about 39,000 distinct CDR3 sequences, with roughly 7% observed a single time. This specimen belongs to a study of early T cells in non-severe SARS-CoV-2 infection. About the study: The sequenced material was bulk RNA from unsorted whole blood, and its chains were unpaired.

Findings of the study overall: A preference for anti-spike CD8 responses marked VDJdb matching, which missed private and CD4 specificities.

This clonotype originated in an adult who was a healthcare worker with PCR-confirmed SARS-CoV-2 infection or an uninfected control (not recorded which). The V and J genes are TRBV7-9 and TRBJ1-6, with unresolved D. What was sequenced was whole blood. The chain's CDR3 is CASSFSMLDSPLHF. The CDR3 region has the DNA TGTGCCAGCAGCTTTAGTATGCTGGATTCACCCCTCCACTTT.